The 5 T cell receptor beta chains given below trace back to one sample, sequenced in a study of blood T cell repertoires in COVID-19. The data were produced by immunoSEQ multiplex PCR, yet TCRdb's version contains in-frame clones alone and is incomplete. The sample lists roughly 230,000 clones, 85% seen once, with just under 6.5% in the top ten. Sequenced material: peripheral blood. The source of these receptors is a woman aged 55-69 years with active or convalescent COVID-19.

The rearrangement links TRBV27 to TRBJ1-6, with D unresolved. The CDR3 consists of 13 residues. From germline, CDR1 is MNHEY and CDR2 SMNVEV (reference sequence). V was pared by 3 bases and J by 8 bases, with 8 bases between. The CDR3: CASSFSPDSPLHF. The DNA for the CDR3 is TGTGCCAGCAGTTTTTCCCCTGATTCACCCCTCCACTTT.

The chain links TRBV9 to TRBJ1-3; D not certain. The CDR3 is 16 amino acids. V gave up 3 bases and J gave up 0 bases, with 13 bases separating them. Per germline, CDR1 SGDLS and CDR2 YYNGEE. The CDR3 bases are TGTGCCAGCAGCGCGACACCTCTTAGCTCTGGAAACACCATATATTTT. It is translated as CASSATPLSSGNTIYF.

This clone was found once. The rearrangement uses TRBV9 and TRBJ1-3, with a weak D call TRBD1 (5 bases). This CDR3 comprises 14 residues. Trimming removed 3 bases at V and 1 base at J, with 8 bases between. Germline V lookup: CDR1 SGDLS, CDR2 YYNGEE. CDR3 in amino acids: CASSAQGSGNTIYF. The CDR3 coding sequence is TGTGCCAGCAGCGCCCAGGGTTCTGGAAACACCATATATTTT.

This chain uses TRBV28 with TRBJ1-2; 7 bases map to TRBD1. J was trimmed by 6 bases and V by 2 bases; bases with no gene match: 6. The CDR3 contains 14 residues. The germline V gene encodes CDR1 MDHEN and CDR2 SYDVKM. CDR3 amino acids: CASSLPGQFNGYTF. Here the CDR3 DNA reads TGTGCCAGCAGTTTACCGGGACAGTTTAATGGCTACACCTTC.

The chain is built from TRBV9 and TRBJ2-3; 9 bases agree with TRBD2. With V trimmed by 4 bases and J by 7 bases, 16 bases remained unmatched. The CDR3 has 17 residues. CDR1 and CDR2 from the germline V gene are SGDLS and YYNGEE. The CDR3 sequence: CASSPRLAGPEGHTQYF. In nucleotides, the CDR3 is TGTGCCAGCAGCCCCCGTCTAGCGGGGCCCGAGGGGCATACGCAGTATTTT.